This T cell receptor beta chain emerged from a study of early T cells in non-severe SARS-CoV-2 infection. Study context: Bulk RNA isolated from unsorted whole blood underwent sequencing; chains were not paired. Study-wide results and caveats: Clonotype matching in VDJdb favored anti-spike CD8 responses and did not capture private and CD4 specificities.

Comments on this clonotype: Antigen specificity is unknown.

Molecules of cDNA were individually given unique molecular identifiers that were attached to them. TCRdb analysed the 5' RACE reads with MiXCR anew, one entry per CDR3 protein. The data hold 70,000 to 75,000 distinct CDR3 sequences, with roughly an eighth observed a single time. V dropped 7 bases and J dropped 3; count of bases not matched to a gene: 16. The CDR3 has 17 amino acids. CDR1 and CDR2 (germline): SNHLY, FYNNEI. V usage is TRBV2 and J usage is TRBJ2-3, with 7 bases aligning to TRBD2. Sequencing was carried out using whole blood. The clonotype was recovered from an adult who was a healthcare worker with PCR-confirmed SARS-CoV-2 infection or an uninfected control (not recorded which). This CDR3 is CASTGEGGPLGTDTQYF. The CDR3 DNA reads as TGTGCCAGCACGGGGGAGGGCGGCCCCCTAGGAACAGATACGCAGTATTTT.